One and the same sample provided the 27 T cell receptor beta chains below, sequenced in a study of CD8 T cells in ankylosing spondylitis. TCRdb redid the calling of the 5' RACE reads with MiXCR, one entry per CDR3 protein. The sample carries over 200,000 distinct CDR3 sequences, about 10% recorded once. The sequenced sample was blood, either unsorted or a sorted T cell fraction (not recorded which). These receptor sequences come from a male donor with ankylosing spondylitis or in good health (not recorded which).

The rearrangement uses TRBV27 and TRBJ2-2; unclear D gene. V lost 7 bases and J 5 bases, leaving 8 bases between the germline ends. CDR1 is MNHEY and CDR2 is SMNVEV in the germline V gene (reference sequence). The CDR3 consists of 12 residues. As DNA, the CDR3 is TGTGCCAGCACCGCTGTTACCGGGGAGCTGTTTTTT. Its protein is CASTAVTGELFF.

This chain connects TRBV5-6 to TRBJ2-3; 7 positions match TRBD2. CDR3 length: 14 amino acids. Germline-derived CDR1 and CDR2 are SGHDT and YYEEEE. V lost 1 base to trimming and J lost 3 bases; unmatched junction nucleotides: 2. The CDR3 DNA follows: TGTGCCAGCAGCTTGTGGACTAGAACAGATACGCAGTATTTT. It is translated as CASSLWTRTDTQYF. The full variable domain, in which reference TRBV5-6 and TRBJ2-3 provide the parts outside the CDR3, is DAGVTQSPTHLIKTRGQQVTLRCSPKSGHDTVSWYQQALGQGPQFIFQYYEEEERQRGNFPDRFSGHQFPNYSSELNVNALLLGDSALYLCASSLWTRTDTQYFGPGTRLTVL.

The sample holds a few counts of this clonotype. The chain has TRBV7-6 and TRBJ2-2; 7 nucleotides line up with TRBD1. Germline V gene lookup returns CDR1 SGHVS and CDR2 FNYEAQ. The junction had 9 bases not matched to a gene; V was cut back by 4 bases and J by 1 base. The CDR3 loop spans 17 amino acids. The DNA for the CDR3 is TGTGCCAGCAGCTCCCGGGGTAGGACAGGGAACACCGGGGAGCTGTTTTTT. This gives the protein CASSSRGRTGNTGELFF.

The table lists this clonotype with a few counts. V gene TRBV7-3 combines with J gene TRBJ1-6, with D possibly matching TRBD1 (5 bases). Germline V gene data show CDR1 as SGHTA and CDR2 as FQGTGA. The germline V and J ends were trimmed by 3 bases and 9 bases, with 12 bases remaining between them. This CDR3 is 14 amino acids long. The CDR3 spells CASSFEGSGSPLHF. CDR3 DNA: TGTGCCAGCAGCTTTGAGGGGTCTGGTTCACCCCTCCACTTT.

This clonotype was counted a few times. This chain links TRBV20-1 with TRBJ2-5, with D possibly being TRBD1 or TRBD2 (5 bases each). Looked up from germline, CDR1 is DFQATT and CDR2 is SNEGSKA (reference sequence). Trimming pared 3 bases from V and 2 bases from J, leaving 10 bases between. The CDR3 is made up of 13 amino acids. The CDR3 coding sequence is TGCAGTGCTAGCGGGACGATACAAGAGACCCAGTACTTC. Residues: CSASGTIQETQYF.

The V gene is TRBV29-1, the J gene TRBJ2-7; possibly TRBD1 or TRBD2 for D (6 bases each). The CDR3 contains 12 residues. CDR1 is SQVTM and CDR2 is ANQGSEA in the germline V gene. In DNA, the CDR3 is TGCCGCGCGGGACATTTTGCCTACGAGCAGTACTTC. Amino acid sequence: CRAGHFAYEQYF.

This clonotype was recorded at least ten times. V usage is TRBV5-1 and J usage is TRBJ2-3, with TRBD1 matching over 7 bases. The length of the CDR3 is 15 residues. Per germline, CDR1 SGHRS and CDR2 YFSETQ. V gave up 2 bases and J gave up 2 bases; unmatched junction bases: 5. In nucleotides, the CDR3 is TGCGCCAGCAGCTTACGACAGGGAAACACAGATACGCAGTATTTT. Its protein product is CASSLRQGNTDTQYF.

CDR3 protein: CASQPGQGAFGAFF. The DNA for the CDR3 is TGTGCCAGCCAACCGGGACAGGGGGCTTTTGGAGCTTTCTTT. The genes are TRBV7-3 and TRBJ1-1; 12 positions agree with TRBD1. CDR1 SGHTA and CDR2 FQGTGA come from the germline V gene. After removal of 8 bases from V and 10 bases from J, the junction contained 11 bases not matched to a gene. The CDR3 runs to 14 residues.

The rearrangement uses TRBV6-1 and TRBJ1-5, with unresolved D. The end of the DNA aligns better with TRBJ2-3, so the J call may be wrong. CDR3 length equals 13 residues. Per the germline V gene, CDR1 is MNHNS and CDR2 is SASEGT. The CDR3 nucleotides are TGTGCCAGCACCCAAAGGATGAATCAGCCCCAGTATTTT. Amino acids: CASTQRMNQPQYF.

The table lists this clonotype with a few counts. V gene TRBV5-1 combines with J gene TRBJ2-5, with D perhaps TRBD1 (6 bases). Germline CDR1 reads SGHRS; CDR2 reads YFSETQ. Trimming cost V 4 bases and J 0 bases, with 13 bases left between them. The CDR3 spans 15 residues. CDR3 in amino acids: CASSAGQLYQETQYF. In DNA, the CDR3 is TGCGCCAGCAGCGCCGGACAGCTGTACCAAGAGACCCAGTACTTC.

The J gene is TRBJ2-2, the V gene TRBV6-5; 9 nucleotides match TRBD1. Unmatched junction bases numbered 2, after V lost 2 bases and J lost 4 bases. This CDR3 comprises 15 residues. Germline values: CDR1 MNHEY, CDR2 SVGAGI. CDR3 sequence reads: CASSYGTGFTGELFF. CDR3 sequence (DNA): TGTGCCAGCAGTTACGGGACAGGGTTCACCGGGGAGCTGTTTTTT.

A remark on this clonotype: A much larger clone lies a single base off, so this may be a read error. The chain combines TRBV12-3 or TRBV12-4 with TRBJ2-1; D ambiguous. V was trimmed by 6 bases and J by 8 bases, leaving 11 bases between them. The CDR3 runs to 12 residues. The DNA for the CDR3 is TGTGCCAGCAGCGCCCCGGTACATGAGCAGTTCTTC. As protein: CASSAPVHEQFF.

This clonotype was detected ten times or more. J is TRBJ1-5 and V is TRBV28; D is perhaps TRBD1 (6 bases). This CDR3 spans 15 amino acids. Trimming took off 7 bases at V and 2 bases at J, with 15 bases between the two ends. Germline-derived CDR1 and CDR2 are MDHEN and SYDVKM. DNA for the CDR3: TGTGCCAGCAACAGACAGGCCAATGGCAATCAGCCCCAGCATTTT. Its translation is CASNRQANGNQPQHF.

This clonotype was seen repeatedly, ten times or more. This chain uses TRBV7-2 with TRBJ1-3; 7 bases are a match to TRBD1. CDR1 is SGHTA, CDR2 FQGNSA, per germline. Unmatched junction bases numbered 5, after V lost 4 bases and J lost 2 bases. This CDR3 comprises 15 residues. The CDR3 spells CASSWDRGTGNTIYF. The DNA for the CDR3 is TGTGCCAGCAGCTGGGACAGAGGGACTGGAAACACCATATATTTT.

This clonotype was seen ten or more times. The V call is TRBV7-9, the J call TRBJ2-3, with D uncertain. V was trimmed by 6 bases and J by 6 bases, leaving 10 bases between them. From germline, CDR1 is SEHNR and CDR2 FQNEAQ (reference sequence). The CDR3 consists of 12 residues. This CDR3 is CASRFFDDTQYF. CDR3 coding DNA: TGTGCCAGCAGGTTTTTCGATGATACGCAGTATTTT.

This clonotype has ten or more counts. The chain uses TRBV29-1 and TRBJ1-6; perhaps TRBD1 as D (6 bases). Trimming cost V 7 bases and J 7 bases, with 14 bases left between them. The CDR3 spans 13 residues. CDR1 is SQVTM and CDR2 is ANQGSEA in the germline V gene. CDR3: CSATQGWNSPLHF. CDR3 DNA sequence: TGCAGCGCTACACAGGGATGGAATTCACCCCTCCACTTT.

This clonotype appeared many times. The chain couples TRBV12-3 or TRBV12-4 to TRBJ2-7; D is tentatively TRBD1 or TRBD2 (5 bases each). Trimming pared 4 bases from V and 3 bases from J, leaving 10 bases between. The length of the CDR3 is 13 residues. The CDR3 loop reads CASSSGTDYEQYF. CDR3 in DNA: TGTGCCAGCAGTTCCGGGACGGACTACGAGCAGTACTTC.

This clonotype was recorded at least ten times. CDR3 coding DNA: TGTGCCAGCAGCGGACAGGGAATCTATGGCTACACCTTC. Residues: CASSGQGIYGYTF. The chain links TRBV3-1 to TRBJ1-2; 8 nucleotides align to TRBD1. With 5 bases clipped from V and 4 bases from J, the junction kept 3 bases outside the gene matches. The CDR3 covers 13 residues. Germline lookup yields CDR1 LGHDT and CDR2 YNNKEL (reference sequence). The full variable domain, in which reference TRBV3-1 and TRBJ1-2 provide the parts outside the CDR3, is DTAVSQTPKYLVTQMGNDKSIKCEQNLGHDTMYWYKQDSKKFLKIMFSYNNKELIINETVPNRFSPKSPDKAHLNLHINSLELGDSAVYFCASSGQGIYGYTFGSGTRLTVV.

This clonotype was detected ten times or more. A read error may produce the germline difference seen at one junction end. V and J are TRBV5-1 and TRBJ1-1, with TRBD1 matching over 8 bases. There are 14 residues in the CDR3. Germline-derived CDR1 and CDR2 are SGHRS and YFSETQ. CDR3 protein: CASSLDRDKAEAFF. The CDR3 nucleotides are TGCGCCAGCAGTTTGGACAGGGACAAGGCTGAAGCTTTCTTT.

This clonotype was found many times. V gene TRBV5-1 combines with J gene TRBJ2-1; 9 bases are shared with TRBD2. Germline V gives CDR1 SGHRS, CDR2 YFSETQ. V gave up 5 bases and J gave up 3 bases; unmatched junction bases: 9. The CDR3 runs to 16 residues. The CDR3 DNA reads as TGCGCCAGCAGTCCTACTGAGCGGGGGGTCTACAATGAGCAGTTCTTC. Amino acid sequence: CASSPTERGVYNEQFF.

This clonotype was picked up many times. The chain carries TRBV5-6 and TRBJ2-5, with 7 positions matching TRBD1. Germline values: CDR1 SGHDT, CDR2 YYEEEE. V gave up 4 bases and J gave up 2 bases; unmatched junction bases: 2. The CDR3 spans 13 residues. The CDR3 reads CASSPGQQETQYF. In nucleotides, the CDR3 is TGTGCCAGCAGCCCGGGACAGCAAGAGACCCAGTACTTC.

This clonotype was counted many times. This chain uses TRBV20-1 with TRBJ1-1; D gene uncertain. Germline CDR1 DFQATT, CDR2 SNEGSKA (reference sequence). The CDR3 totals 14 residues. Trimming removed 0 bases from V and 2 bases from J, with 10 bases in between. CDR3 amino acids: CSAREPALNTEAFF. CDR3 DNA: TGCAGTGCTAGAGAACCGGCGCTTAACACTGAAGCTTTCTTT.

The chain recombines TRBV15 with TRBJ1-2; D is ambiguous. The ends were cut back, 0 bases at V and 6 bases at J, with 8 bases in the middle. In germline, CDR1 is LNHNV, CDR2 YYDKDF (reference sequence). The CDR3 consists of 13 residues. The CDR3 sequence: CATSRDPADGYTF. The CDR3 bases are TGTGCCACCAGCAGAGATCCGGCAGATGGCTACACCTTC.

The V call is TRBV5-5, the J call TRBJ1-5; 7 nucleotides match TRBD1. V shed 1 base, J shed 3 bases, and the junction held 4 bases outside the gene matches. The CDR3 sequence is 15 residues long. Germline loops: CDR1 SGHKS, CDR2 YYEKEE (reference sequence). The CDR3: CASSLSGQDNQPQHF. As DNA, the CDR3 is TGTGCCAGCAGCTTGTCCGGACAGGACAATCAGCCCCAGCATTTT.

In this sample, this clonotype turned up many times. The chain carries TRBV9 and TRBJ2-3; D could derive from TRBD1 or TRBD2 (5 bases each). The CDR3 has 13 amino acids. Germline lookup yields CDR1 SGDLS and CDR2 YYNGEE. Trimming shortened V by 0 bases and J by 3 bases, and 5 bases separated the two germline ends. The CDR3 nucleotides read TGTGCCAGCAGCGTAGGGGGGACAGATACGCAGTATTTT. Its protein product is CASSVGGTDTQYF.

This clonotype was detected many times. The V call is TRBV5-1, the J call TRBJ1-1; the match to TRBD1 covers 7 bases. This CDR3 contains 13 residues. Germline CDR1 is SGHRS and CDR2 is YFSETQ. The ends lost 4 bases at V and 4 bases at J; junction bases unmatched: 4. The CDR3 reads CASSGDSFTEAFF. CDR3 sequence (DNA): TGCGCCAGCAGCGGGGACAGTTTCACTGAAGCTTTCTTT.

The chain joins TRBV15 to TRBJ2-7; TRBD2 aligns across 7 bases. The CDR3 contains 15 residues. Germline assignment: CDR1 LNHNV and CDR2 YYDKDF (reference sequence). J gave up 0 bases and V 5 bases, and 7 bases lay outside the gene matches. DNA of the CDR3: TGTGCCACCAGCGAGCGGGGATCCCACTCCTACGAGCAGTACTTC. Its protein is CATSERGSHSYEQYF.